The following is a T cell receptor beta chain sequence with its context. This table comes from immunoSEQ multiplex PCR, and its TCRdb copy is limited to in-frame clones, with some not included. The table records tens of thousands of clones, roughly 90% of them present only once. Germline CDR1 and CDR2: KGHDR and SFDVKD. This CDR3 comprises 13 residues. Trimming shortened V by 8 bases and J by 0 bases, and 9 bases separated the two germline ends. These data originate in a study of blood T cell repertoires in COVID-19. The source of this sequence is an older man with active or convalescent COVID-19. What was sequenced was peripheral blood. This rearrangement joins TRBV24-1 to TRBJ1-1; no firm D call. CDR3 sequence: CATKEGMNTEAFF. As DNA, the CDR3 is TGTGCCACCAAAGAGGGAATGAACACTGAAGCTTTCTTT.